This TCR beta chain was captured in a study of PD-L1 blockade in urothelial cancer. Study-level background: Samples came from 3 weeks, at the second dose, and 6 weeks into treatment.

The table came from immunoSEQ multiplex PCR; TCRdb's copy has only in-frame clones and leaves some out. The top ten hold roughly 4.5% of the sample, which has tens of thousands of clones, around four fifths seen once. This CDR3 is 15 amino acids long. CDR1 and CDR2 (germline): MDHEN, SYDVKM. V trimming: 5 bases; J trimming: 4 bases; junction bases outside the gene matches: 7. Study-level points and caveats: Durable benefit accompanied greater 3-week expansion of tumor-associated blood clones.

Patients were diagnosed with urothelial carcinoma, either locally advanced or metastatic. As to this clone: The target antigen is unknown.

This sample comprised PBMCs, obtained around atezolizumab (anti-PD-L1) treatment. The rearrangement joins TRBV28 to TRBJ2-3; the match to TRBD2 covers 9 bases. This clonotype originated in a man aged 65-85 years with urothelial cancer. CDR3 sequence reads: CASSPLGGRADTQYF. The DNA of the CDR3 is TGTGCCAGCAGTCCGCTGGGCGGGAGGGCAGATACGCAGTATTTT.